The clone carrying this TCR beta chain was counted many times. Its antigen is unknown. Trimming took off 1 base at V and 3 bases at J, with 8 bases between the two ends. CDR3 length equals 14 residues. Per germline, CDR1 SGHNT and CDR2 YYREEE (reference sequence). This sample was taken from a study of early T cells in non-severe SARS-CoV-2 infection. Study-level background: Sequencing targeted bulk RNA from unsorted whole blood, leaving chains unpaired.

Regarding the study as a whole: Using VDJdb, the matching emphasized anti-spike CD8 responses while missing private and CD4 specificities.

In the library, individual cDNA molecules carried attached unique molecular identifiers. TCRdb re-called the 5' RACE reads with MiXCR, one entry per CDR3 protein. In the table there are 20,000 to 30,000 distinct CDR3 sequences, around 5.4% of which are singletons. Sequencing input: whole blood. This chain uses TRBV5-4 with TRBJ1-5; D is unclear. The TCR comes from an adult who was a healthcare worker with PCR-confirmed SARS-CoV-2 infection or an uninfected control (not recorded which). The CDR3 bases are TGTGCCAGCAGCTTGTCTGGGTCCAATCAGCCCCAGCATTTT. This translates into CASSLSGSNQPQHF.